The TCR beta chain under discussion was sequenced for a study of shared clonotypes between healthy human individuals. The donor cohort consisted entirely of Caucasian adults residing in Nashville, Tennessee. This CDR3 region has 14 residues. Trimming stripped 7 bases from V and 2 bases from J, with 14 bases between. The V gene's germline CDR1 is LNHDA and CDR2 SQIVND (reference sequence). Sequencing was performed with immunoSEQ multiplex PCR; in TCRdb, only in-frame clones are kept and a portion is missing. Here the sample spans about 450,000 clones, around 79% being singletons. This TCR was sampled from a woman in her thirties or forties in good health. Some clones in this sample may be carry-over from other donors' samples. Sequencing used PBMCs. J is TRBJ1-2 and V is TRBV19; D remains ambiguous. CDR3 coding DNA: TGTGCCAGTACCTCCCGCGGACGGAACTATGGCTACACCTTC. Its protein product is CASTSRGRNYGYTF.